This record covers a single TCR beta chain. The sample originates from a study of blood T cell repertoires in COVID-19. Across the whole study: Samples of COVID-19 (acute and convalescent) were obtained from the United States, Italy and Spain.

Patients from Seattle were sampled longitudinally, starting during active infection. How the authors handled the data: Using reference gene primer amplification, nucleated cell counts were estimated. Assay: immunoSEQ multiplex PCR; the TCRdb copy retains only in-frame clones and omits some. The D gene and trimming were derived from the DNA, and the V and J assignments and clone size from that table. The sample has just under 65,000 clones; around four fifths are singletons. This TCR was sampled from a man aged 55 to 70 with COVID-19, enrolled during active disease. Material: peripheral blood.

The DNA of the CDR3 is TGTGCCGTGGGTTTCGGGAATTGGTCACCCCTCCACTTT. This sequence encodes CAVGFGNWSPLHF. The rearrangement uses TRBV30 and TRBJ1-6; D unresolved. Trimming stripped 8 bases from V and 10 bases from J, with 18 bases between. The CDR3 is 13 amino acids. Per germline, CDR1 GTSNPN and CDR2 SVGIG (reference sequence).